These 22 T cell receptor beta chains were all obtained from the same sample, sequenced in a study of vaccination effects on CD4 cells after COVID-19 (dated by TCRdb to the early 2020s). No antigen has been identified for these receptors. To identify antigen-specific CD4+ T cell clonotypes by their expansion, the ViraFEST assay first stimulated PBMC with viral peptide pools and then applied TCR sequencing. After around 11 days of culture, CD4+ T cells were isolated with the EasySep CD4+ T cell isolation kit. Negative nucleocapsid antibody results before and after vaccination confirmed that the healthy vaccine recipients had no prior SARS-CoV-2 infection. Preparation of the library involved the immunoSEQ multiplex PCR assay. TCRdb re-hosts the immuneACCESS table, in-frame sequences only. Its copies lack some clones; in the studies checked, an unresolved V gene accounts for under half of them, and the cause for the rest is not known. Counted in this sample were nearly 35,000 clones; around 73% of them appeared once. The top ten constitute around 27% of the sample.

The sequenced sample was CD4+ T cells from PBMCs cultured with HCoV-OC43 spike peptides, obtained before COVID-19 vaccination. The cell subset or site label, as the study defines it: HCoV-OC43 spike overlapping peptide pool stimulation. All receptors come from a human donor who received a COVID-19 vaccine.

This rearrangement joins TRBV6-2 or TRBV6-3 to TRBJ1-5; D is uncertain. V lost 3 bases to trimming and J lost 6 bases, with 12 bases between them. The CDR3 has 14 residues. Germline loops: CDR1 MNHEY, CDR2 SVGEGT. The DNA for the CDR3 is TGTGCCAGCAGTTATCGGCTACGGGGTCAGCCCCAGCATTTT. Amino acid sequence: CASSYRLRGQPQHF.

This clone was counted between two and nine times. The rearrangement joins TRBV18 to TRBJ1-2; D unclear. The germline CDR1 and CDR2 sequences are KGHSH and LQKENI. V shed 2 bases and J shed 3 bases, with 7 bases lying between them. CDR3 length equals 13 residues. The CDR3 loop reads CASSPSGDYGYTF. The CDR3 DNA sequence: TGTGCCAGCTCACCAAGCGGGGACTATGGCTACACCTTC.

The V gene is TRBV10-3, the J gene TRBJ2-1; 14 bases line up with TRBD2. V lost 5 bases and J lost 9; bases outside the gene matches: 9. The CDR3 is 16 residues long. CDR1 and CDR2 (germline): ENHRY, SYGVKD. CDR3 in amino acids: CAISPGTSGGGGEQFF. As DNA, the CDR3 is TGTGCCATCAGTCCCGGGACTAGCGGGGGTGGTGGTGAGCAGTTCTTC.

The table lists this clone with a few counts. The genes are TRBV7-9 and TRBJ2-7; 7 positions agree with TRBD2. The germline CDR1 and CDR2 sequences are SEHNR and FQNEAQ (reference sequence). V dropped 5 bases and J dropped 1; count of bases not matched to a gene: 8. The CDR3 length is 15 residues. In DNA, the CDR3 is TGTGCCAGCAGCCCTCCGGCTAGCGGATCCTACGAGCAGTACTTC. Translation gives CASSPPASGSYEQYF. The full variable domain, in which reference TRBV7-9 and TRBJ2-7 provide the parts outside the CDR3, is DTGVSQNPRHKITKRGQNVTFRCDPISEHNRLYWYRQTLGQGPEFLTYFQNEAQLEKSRLLSDRFSAERPKGSFSTLEIQRTEQGDSAMYLCASSPPASGSYEQYFGPGTRLTVT.

The rearrangement links TRBV6-2 or TRBV6-3 to TRBJ1-5; no clear D. Germline V gene sequence: CDR1 MNHEY, CDR2 SVGEGT. V lost 0 bases and J 9 bases, leaving 12 bases between the germline ends. This CDR3 region has 14 residues. This chain's CDR3 is CASSYSKGGRPQHF. In nucleotides, the CDR3 is TGTGCCAGCAGTTACTCGAAGGGAGGGCGGCCCCAGCATTTT.

V is TRBV27 and J is TRBJ2-5; TRBD2 aligns across 8 bases. V gave up 2 bases and J gave up 3 bases; unmatched junction bases: 26. The CDR3 has 22 amino acids. Germline V gene data show CDR1 as MNHEY and CDR2 as SMNVEV (reference sequence). CDR3 region: CASSLKKRESPSRQTAEETQYF. As DNA, the CDR3 is TGTGCCAGCAGTTTAAAGAAGCGGGAGTCTCCTTCTAGGCAAACGGCAGAAGAGACCCAGTACTTC.

This clone was found once. This chain connects TRBV6-5 to TRBJ1-4; 9 positions agree with TRBD1. The CDR3 contains 15 residues. The J segment lost 7 bases and the V segment lost 3 bases, leaving 6 bases of the junction unmatched. Germline CDR1 MNHEY, CDR2 SVGAGI. CDR3: CASSYWGQGPEKLFF. DNA of the CDR3: TGTGCCAGCAGTTATTGGGGACAGGGTCCTGAAAAACTGTTTTTT.

This chain uses TRBV5-6 with TRBJ2-1; 8 bases map to TRBD2. The V gene end was trimmed by 3 bases and the J gene end by 10 bases; junction bases not matched to a gene: 6. CDR1 is SGHDT, CDR2 YYEEEE, per germline. The CDR3 covers 13 residues. The CDR3 DNA follows: TGTGCCAGCAGCTCGACTAGCGCCCTAGAGCAGTTCTTC. Protein sequence: CASSSTSALEQFF.

The V call is TRBV11-2, the J call TRBJ1-1; D ambiguous. The CDR3 loop spans 14 amino acids. Germline V gene lookup returns CDR1 SGHAT and CDR2 FQNNGV. Trimming shortened V by 0 bases and J by 8 bases, and 13 bases separated the two germline ends. CDR3 DNA sequence: TGTGCCAGCAGCTTAGATCCGTGGGGAGGAGAAGCTTTCTTT. Protein product: CASSLDPWGGEAFF. Full variable domain (rest looked up from reference TRBV11-2 and TRBJ1-1): EAGVAQSPRYKIIEKRQSVAFWCNPISGHATLYWYQQILGQGPKLLIQFQNNGVVDDSQLPKDRFSAERLKGVDSTLKIQPAKLEDSAVYLCASSLDPWGGEAFFGQGTRLTVV.

The chain has TRBV27 and TRBJ2-5; tentatively, D is TRBD1 or TRBD2 (5 bases each). The CDR3 is 17 amino acids. Looked up from germline, CDR1 is MNHEY and CDR2 is SMNVEV (reference sequence). V was clipped by 2 bases and J by 0 bases, with 16 bases between them. CDR3 region: CASSLRVGVAYQETQYF. The CDR3 region has the DNA TGTGCCAGCAGTTTACGGGTGGGGGTCGCGTACCAAGAGACCCAGTACTTC.

This sequence joins TRBV4-3 and TRBJ1-5; D is undetermined. Trimming stripped 0 bases from V and 2 bases from J, with 11 bases between. This CDR3 region has 16 residues. Germline assignment: CDR1 LGHNA and CDR2 YSLEER. CDR3 bases: TGCGCCAGCAGCCAAGATCTAACTGCCCGCAATCAGCCCCAGCATTTT. The encoded protein is CASSQDLTARNQPQHF.

V usage is TRBV2 and J usage is TRBJ1-1; D is uncertain. This CDR3 spans 12 amino acids. Germline CDR1 is SNHLY and CDR2 is FYNNEI. With 4 bases removed from V and 3 bases from J, the gap between germline ends came to 6 bases. CDR3 region: CASSGDYTEAFF. The CDR3 DNA reads TGTGCCAGCAGTGGCGATTACACTGAAGCTTTCTTT.

This clone was counted between two and nine times. DNA for the CDR3: TGTGCCTGGAGTGACGACAGGGGGACTGAAGCTTTCTTT. This sequence encodes CAWSDDRGTEAFF. The rearrangement links TRBV30 to TRBJ1-1; 9 bases are shared with TRBD1. This CDR3 has 13 amino acids. V gave up 1 base and J gave up 5 bases; unmatched junction bases: 2. Germline V gives CDR1 GTSNPN, CDR2 SVGIG (reference sequence).

V gene TRBV14 combines with J gene TRBJ1-1; 7 bases are a match to TRBD1. Germline V gives CDR1 SGHDN, CDR2 FVKESK. V was clipped by 4 bases and J by 6 bases; unmatched bases: 5. This CDR3 region has 13 residues. CDR3 in amino acids: CASSPRQGSEAFF. The CDR3 DNA follows: TGTGCCAGCAGCCCGAGACAGGGCTCTGAAGCTTTCTTT. Looking up the rest from reference TRBV14 and TRBJ1-1 gives the full variable domain: EAGVTQFPSHSVIEKGQTVTLRCDPISGHDNLYWYRRVMGKEIKFLLHFVKESKQDESGMPNNRFLAERTGGTYSTLKVQPAELEDSGVYFCASSPRQGSEAFFGQGTRLTVV.

The chain uses TRBV19 and TRBJ2-5, with 11 bases identical to TRBD2. V gave up 6 bases and J gave up 0 bases; unmatched junction bases: 0. The CDR3 has 14 amino acids. Germline lookup yields CDR1 LNHDA and CDR2 SQIVND (reference sequence). For the CDR3, the DNA is TGTGCCAGTAGACTAGCGGGGGACCAAGAGACCCAGTACTTC. It specifies CASRLAGDQETQYF. Variable domain in full (rest from reference TRBV19 and TRBJ2-5): DGGITQSPKYLFRKEGQNVTLSCEQNLNHDAMYWYRQDPGQGLRLIYYSQIVNDFQKGDIAEGYSVSREKKESFPLTVTSAQKNPTAFYLCASRLAGDQETQYFGPGTRLLVL.

This clone showed up just a few times. The V gene is TRBV6-5, the J gene TRBJ1-1; D is unclear. CDR3 length equals 13 residues. Trimming left V 5 bases short and J 5 bases short, with 12 bases between. Germline assignment: CDR1 MNHEY and CDR2 SVGAGI. This CDR3 reads CASSTGFRTEAFF. The DNA for the CDR3 is TGTGCCAGCAGTACGGGGTTCAGGACTGAAGCTTTCTTT.

The gene calls are TRBV4-3 and TRBJ2-3; 10 bases match TRBD2. Losses at the gene ends were 4 bases for V and 0 bases for J; bases not matched to a gene: 4. Germline values: CDR1 LGHNA, CDR2 YSLEER. The CDR3 runs 16 residues. The CDR3 sequence is CASSPRTSGSTDTQYF. The CDR3 DNA is TGCGCCAGCAGCCCCCGGACTAGCGGTAGCACAGATACGCAGTATTTT.

The rearrangement joins TRBV5-1 to TRBJ2-3; no clear D. Per germline, CDR1 SGHRS and CDR2 YFSETQ. This CDR3 has 14 residues. V dropped 0 bases and J dropped 6 bases, with 11 bases sitting between them. CDR3 residues: CASSLVASSDTQYF. In DNA, the CDR3 is TGCGCCAGCAGCTTGGTGGCTAGTTCCGATACGCAGTATTTT.

Here the CDR3 DNA reads TGTGCCTGGAGCCTTGGAGGGATGGGAGCTTTCTTT. It codes for CAWSLGGMGAFF. This rearrangement joins TRBV30 to TRBJ1-1; no reliable D call. CDR1 is GTSNPN and CDR2 is SVGIG in the germline V gene (reference sequence). V was shortened by 3 bases and J by 10 bases, with 15 bases between the two germline ends. The CDR3 extends over 12 amino acids.

Concerning this clone: A read error may produce the germline difference seen at one junction end. The chain joins TRBV7-7 to TRBJ2-2; TRBD1 aligns across 10 bases. This CDR3 is 14 amino acids long. Germline CDR1 is SSHAT and CDR2 is FNYEAQ (reference sequence). The CDR3 nucleotides read TGTGCTAGCAGCAGACAGGGGGCGACCGGGGAGCTGTTTTTT. As protein: CASSRQGATGELFF.

This clone was counted a few times. The J gene is TRBJ1-3, the V gene TRBV9; D gene uncertain. The V gene lost 3 bases and the J gene lost 4 bases, with 8 bases spanning the gap. CDR3 length: 13 residues. Germline CDR1 and CDR2: SGDLS and YYNGEE. The DNA of the CDR3 is TGTGCCAGCAGCGAGTTTCTCGGAAACACCATATATTTT. It encodes CASSEFLGNTIYF.

The rearrangement joins TRBV5-6 to TRBJ2-3; D call uncertain. The CDR3 has 15 residues. Between the trimmed V and J ends, which lost 3 bases and 2 bases, there was a span of 13 bases. CDR1 and CDR2 (germline): SGHDT, YYEEEE. CDR3 region: CASSSPVSNTDTQYF. The CDR3 DNA follows: TGTGCCAGCAGCTCCCCAGTGAGTAACACAGATACGCAGTATTTT.